The rows below give T cell receptor beta chains drawn from one sample of a study of shared clonotypes between healthy human individuals. Clones were sequenced by immunoSEQ multiplex PCR, and TCRdb holds only the in-frame ones, with some missing. The sample includes roughly 810,000 clones, about 96% of them seen just once. The sequencing input was naive CD8+ T cells sorted from blood. The receptor source for this set is a man younger than 45 in good health. Both conserved end residues are trimmed from each CDR3.

>13|TRBJ2-1|TRBV9
ASGLLGGSNNEQF
>10|TRBJ2-7|TRBV28
ASSMPRIEQY
>15|TRBJ1-4|TRBV5-5
ASSHRDIERTNEKLF
>13|TRBJ2-7|TRBV7-8
ASSLLLGGDYEQY
>11|TRBJ2-2|TRBV2
ASSQMGTGELF
>14|TRBJ2-1|TRBV29-1
SVVGLGQGTYNEQF
>14|TRBJ2-7|TRBV19
ASSPGLGGYSYEQY
>10|TRBJ2-1|TRBV19
ASNSDHLEQF
>12|TRBJ2-3|TRBV7-3
ASSLGGTADTQY
>16|TRBJ2-3|TRBV5-5
ASSLYAGGGISTDTQY
>11|TRBJ2-7|TRBV29-1
SVGRLRPYEQY
>13|TRBJ2-3|TRBV9
ASSVGGVRQDTQY
>10|TRBJ2-3|TRBV7-9
ASSVLGDTQY
>13|TRBJ2-5|TRBV21-1
ASSSRTGDLKTQY
>13|TRBJ2-2|TRBV18
ASSPKRDHTGELF
>10|TRBJ1-1|TRBV29-1
SVGLSNTEAF
>14|TRBJ2-7|TRBV18
ASSPYVKINSYEQY
>14|TRBJ2-1|TRBV7-8
ASSLSGGHFYNEQF
>14|TRBJ1-5|TRBV27
ASSPSTGDSNQPQH
>12|TRBJ2-7|TRBV7-9
ASSPTGVSHEQY
>9|TRBJ1-2|TRBV9
ASSAGSGYT
>13|TRBJ2-7|TRBV14
ASSLLSGASYEQY
>12|TRBJ2-2|TRBV7-3
ASSLEGNTGELF
>10|TRBJ2-7|TRBV10-2
ASSLQGYEQY
>13|TRBJ2-1|TRBV5-4
ASSPQTGKENEQF
>13|TRBJ2-1|TRBV7-9
ASSTRLAGIDEQF
>13|TRBJ2-1|TRBV27
ASSSGTSPYNEQF
>12|TRBJ2-1|TRBV7-9
ASQNQLSYNEQF
>11|TRBJ2-4|TRBV11-2
ASRGLAKNIQY
>11|TRBJ2-7|TRBV29-1
SVEDNNRVEQY
>12|TRBJ2-7|TRBV28
ASIPRRAAYEQY
>12|TRBJ1-4|TRBV27
ASSLQGANEKLF
>13|TRBJ2-7|TRBV10-3
AISESSLAYYEQY
>13|TRBJ2-7|TRBV28
ASSLLAGGGSEQY